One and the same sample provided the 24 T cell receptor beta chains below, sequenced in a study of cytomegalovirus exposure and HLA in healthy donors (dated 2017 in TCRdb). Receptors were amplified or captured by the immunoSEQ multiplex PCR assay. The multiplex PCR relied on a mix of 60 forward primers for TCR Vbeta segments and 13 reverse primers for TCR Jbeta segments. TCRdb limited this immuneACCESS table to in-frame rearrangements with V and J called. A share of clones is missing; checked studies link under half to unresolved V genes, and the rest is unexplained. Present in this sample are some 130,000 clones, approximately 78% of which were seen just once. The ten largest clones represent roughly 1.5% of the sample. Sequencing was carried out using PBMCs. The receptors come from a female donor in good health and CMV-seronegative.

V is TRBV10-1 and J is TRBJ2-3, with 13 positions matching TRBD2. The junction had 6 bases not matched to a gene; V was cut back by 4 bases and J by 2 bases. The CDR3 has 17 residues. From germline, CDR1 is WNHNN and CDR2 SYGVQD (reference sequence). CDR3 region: CASSGHGLAGDTDTQYF. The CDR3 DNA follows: TGCGCCAGCAGTGGGCATGGACTAGCGGGGGACACAGATACGCAGTATTTT.

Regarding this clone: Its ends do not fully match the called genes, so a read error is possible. The DNA for the CDR3 is TGCGCCAGCAGCTCTGCCCCGGGGGGAGCCAAAAACATTCAGTGCTTC. As protein: CASSSAPGGAKNIQCF. The chain recombines TRBV5-1 with TRBJ2-4; the match to TRBD2 covers 7 bases. In germline, CDR1 is SGHRS, CDR2 YFSETQ. CDR3 length equals 16 residues.

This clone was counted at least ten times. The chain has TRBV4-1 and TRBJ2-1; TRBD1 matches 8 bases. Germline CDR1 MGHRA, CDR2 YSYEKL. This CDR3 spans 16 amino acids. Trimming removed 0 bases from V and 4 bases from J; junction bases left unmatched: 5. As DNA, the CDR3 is TGCGCCAGCAGCCAAGAGACAAACAGGGGGTACAATGAGCAGTTCTTC. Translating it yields CASSQETNRGYNEQFF.

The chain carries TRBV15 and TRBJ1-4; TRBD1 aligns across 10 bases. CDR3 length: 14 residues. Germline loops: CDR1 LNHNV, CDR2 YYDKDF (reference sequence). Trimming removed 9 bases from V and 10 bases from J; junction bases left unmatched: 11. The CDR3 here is CATRTGTGVGKLFF. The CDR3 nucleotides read TGTGCCACTAGAACCGGGACAGGGGTTGGAAAACTGTTTTTT.

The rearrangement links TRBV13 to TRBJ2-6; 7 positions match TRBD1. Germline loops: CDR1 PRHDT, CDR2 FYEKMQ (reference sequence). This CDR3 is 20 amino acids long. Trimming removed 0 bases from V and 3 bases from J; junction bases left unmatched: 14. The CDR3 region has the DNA TGTGCCAGCAGCTTAGGCCAGGTTCCGAGGGGGCGCGGTGGGGCCAACGTCCTGACTTTC. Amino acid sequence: CASSLGQVPRGRGGANVLTF.

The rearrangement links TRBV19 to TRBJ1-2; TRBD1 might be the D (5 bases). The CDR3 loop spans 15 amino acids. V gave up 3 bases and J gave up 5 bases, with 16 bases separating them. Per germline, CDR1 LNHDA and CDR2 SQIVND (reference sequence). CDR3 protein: CASSIAVLGRYGYTF. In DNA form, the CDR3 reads TGTGCCAGTAGTATCGCCGTATTGGGGCGGTATGGCTACACCTTC. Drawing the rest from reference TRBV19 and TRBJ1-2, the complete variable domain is DGGITQSPKYLFRKEGQNVTLSCEQNLNHDAMYWYRQDPGQGLRLIYYSQIVNDFQKGDIAEGYSVSREKKESFPLTVTSAQKNPTAFYLCASSIAVLGRYGYTFGSGTRLTVV.

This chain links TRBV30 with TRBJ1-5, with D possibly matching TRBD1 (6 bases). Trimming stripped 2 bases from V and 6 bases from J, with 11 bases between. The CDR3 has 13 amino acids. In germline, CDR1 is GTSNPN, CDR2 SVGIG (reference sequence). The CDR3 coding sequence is TGTGCCTGGAGTATGGGACATCGTCAGCCCCAGCATTTT. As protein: CAWSMGHRQPQHF.

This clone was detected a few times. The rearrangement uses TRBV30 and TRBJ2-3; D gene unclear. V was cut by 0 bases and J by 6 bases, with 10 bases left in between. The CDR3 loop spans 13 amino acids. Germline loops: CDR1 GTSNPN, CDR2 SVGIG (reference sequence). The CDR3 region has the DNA TGTGCCTGGAGTGTACTGAGGATGGATACGCAGTATTTT. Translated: CAWSVLRMDTQYF.

The CDR3 bases are TGTGCCTCACAAGAACAAGCGTACGGCATTCAGTACTTC. Translation: CASQEQAYGIQYF. The chain joins TRBV2 to TRBJ2-4; D is undetermined. This CDR3 has 13 amino acids. Germline CDR1 SNHLY, CDR2 FYNNEI. With 11 bases removed from V and 9 bases from J, the gap between germline ends came to 20 bases.

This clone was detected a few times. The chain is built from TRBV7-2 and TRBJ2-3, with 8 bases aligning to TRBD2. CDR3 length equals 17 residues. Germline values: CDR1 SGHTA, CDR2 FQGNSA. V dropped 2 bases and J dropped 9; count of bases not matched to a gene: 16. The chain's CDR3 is CASSLKGTRGNSGTQYF. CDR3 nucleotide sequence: TGTGCCAGCAGCTTAAAGGGGACTAGGGGGAATAGCGGCACGCAGTATTTT. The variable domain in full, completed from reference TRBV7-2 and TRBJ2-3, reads GAGVSQSPSNKVTEKGKDVELRCDPISGHTALYWYRQSLGQGLEFLIYFQGNSAPDKSGLPSDRFSAERTGGSVSTLTIQRTQQEDSAVYLCASSLKGTRGNSGTQYFGPGTRLTVL.

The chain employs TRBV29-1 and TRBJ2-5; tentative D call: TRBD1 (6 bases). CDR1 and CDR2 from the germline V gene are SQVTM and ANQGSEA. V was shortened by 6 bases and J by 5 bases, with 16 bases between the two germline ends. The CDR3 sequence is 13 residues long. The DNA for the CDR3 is TGCAGCGTGGCTAAGGGGGAGTTCGAGACCCAGTACTTC. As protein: CSVAKGEFETQYF.

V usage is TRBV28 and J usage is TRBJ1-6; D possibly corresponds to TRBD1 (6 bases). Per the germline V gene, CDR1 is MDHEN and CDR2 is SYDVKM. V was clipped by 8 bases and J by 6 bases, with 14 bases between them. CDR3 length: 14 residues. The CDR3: CASSLGGANSPLHF. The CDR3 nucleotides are TGTGCCAGCTCCTTAGGGGGGGCTAATTCACCCCTCCACTTT.

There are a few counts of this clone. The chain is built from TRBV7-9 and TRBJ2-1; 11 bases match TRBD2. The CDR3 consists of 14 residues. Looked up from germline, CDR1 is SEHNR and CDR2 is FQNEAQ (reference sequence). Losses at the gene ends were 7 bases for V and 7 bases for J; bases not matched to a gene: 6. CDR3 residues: CASTVAGGSNEQFF. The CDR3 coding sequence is TGTGCCAGCACCGTAGCGGGAGGGTCGAATGAGCAGTTCTTC.

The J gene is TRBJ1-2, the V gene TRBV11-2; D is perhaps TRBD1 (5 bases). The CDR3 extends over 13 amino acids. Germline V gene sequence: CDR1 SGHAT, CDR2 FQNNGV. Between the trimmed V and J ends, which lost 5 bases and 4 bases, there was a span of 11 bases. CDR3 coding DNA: TGTGCCAGCAGCCGGGAGGGGCGCTATGGCTACACCTTC. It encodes CASSREGRYGYTF.

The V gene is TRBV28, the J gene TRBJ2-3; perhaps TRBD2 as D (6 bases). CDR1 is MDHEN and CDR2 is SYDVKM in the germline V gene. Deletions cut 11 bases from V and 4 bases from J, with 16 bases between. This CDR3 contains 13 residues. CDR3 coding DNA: TGTGCCGCGGCGGGATTAGTAGCAGATACGCAGTATTTT. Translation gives CAAAGLVADTQYF.

Written as DNA, the CDR3 is TGTGCCAGCAGCCAGCTAGCGGGAGGGCGAGGAGATACGCAGTATTTT. This encodes CASSQLAGGRGDTQYF. This rearrangement joins TRBV14 to TRBJ2-3; the match to TRBD2 covers 12 bases. Trimming at V came to 3 bases and at J to 5 bases, leaving 6 bases not matched to a gene. The V gene's germline CDR1 is SGHDN and CDR2 FVKESK. This CDR3 region has 16 residues.

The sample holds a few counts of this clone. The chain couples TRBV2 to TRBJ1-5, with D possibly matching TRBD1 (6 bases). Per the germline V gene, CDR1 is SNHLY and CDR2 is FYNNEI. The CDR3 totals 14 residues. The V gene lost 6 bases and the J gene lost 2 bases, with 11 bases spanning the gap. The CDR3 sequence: CASSGSGGNQPQHF. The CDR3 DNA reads TGTGCCAGCAGCGGCTCAGGGGGCAATCAGCCCCAGCATTTT.

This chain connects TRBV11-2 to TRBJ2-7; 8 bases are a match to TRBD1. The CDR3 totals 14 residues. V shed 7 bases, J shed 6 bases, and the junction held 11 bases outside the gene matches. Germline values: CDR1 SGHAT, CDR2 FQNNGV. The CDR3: CASNLQGVTSEQYF. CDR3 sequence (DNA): TGTGCCAGCAACCTACAGGGGGTCACAAGCGAGCAGTACTTC. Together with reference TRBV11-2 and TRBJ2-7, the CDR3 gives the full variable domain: EAGVAQSPRYKIIEKRQSVAFWCNPISGHATLYWYQQILGQGPKLLIQFQNNGVVDDSQLPKDRFSAERLKGVDSTLKIQPAKLEDSAVYLCASNLQGVTSEQYFGPGTRLTVT.

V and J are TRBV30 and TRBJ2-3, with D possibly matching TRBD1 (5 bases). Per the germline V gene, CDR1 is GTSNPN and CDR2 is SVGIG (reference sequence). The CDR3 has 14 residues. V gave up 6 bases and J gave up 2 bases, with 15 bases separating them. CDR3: CACYRRGATDTQYF. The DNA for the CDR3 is TGTGCCTGCTATAGAAGGGGTGCCACAGATACGCAGTATTTT.

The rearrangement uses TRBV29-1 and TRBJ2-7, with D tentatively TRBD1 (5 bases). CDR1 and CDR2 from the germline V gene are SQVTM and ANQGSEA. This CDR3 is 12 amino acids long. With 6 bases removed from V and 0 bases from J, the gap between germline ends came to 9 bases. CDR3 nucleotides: TGCAGCGTCGCCGACAGCTCCTACGAGCAGTACTTC. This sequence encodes CSVADSSYEQYF.

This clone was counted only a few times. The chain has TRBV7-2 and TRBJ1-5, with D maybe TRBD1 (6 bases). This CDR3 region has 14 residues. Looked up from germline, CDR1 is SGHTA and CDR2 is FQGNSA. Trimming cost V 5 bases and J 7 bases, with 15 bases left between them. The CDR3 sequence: CASSTGQPSQPQHF. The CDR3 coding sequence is TGTGCCAGCAGCACCGGACAGCCCAGCCAGCCCCAGCATTTT. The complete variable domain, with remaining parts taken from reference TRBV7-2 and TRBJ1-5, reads GAGVSQSPSNKVTEKGKDVELRCDPISGHTALYWYRQSLGQGLEFLIYFQGNSAPDKSGLPSDRFSAERTGGSVSTLTIQRTQQEDSAVYLCASSTGQPSQPQHFGDGTRLSIL.

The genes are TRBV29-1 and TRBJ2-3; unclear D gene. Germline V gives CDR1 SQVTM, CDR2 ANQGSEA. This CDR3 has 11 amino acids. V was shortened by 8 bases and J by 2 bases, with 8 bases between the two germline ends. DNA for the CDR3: TGCAGCTTGGCTTCCACAGATACGCAGTATTTT. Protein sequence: CSLASTDTQYF.

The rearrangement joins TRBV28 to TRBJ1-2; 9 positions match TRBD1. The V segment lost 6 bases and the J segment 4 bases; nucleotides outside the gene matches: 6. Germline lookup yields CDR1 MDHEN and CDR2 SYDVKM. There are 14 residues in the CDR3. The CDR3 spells CASSRDRVAYGYTF. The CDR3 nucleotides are TGTGCCAGCAGCCGGGACAGGGTAGCCTATGGCTACACCTTC.

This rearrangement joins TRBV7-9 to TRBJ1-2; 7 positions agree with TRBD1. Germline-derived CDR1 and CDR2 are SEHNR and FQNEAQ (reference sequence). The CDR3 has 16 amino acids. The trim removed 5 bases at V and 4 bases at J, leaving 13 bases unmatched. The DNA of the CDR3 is TGTGCCAGCAGCCCGACAGACAGGGCCCACCTCTATGGCTACACCTTC. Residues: CASSPTDRAHLYGYTF.